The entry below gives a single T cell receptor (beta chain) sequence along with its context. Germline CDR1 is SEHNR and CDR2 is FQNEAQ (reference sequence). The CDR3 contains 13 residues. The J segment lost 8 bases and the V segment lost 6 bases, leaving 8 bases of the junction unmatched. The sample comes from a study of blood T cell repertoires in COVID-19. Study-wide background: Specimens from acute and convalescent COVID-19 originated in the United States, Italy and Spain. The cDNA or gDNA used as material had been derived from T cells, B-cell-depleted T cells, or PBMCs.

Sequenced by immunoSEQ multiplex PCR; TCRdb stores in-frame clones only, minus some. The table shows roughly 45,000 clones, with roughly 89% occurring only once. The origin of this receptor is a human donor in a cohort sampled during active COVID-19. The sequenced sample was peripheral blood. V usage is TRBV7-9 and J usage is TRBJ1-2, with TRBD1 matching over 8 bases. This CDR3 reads CASSSDRDRGYTF. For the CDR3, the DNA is TGTGCCAGCAGTTCGGACAGGGATAGGGGCTACACCTTC.